This T cell receptor (beta chain) was sequenced during a study of vaccination and CD4 T cells after COVID-19. With the Oncomine TCR Beta short-read assay, DNA from cultured CD4+ T cells was sequenced. Each CDR3 protein gets one entry after TCRdb re-called the PCR reads with MiXCR. The data contain about 6,900 distinct CDR3 sequences, around a quarter of them singletons. The table lists this clonotype with a few counts. Its antigen is not identified. Treatment indicated: roughly ten-day PBMC culture with coronavirus spike peptide pools or control peptides (ViraFEST assay). The collection of CD4+ T cells from the unexposed donor took place before the COVID-19 pandemic (2011-2018). The germline V and J ends were trimmed by 0 bases and 3 bases, with 8 bases remaining between them. The germline V gene encodes CDR1 SGHTA and CDR2 FQGTGA. The CDR3 contains 14 residues.

The clonotype originates from a human donor in good health. Specimen: CD4+ T cells from blood, cultured in vitro. J is TRBJ1-1 and V is TRBV7-3; D remains ambiguous. The DNA of the CDR3 is TGTGCCAGCAGCTTAACGTCGGGCGACACTGAAGCTTTCTTT. This encodes CASSLTSGDTEAFF.